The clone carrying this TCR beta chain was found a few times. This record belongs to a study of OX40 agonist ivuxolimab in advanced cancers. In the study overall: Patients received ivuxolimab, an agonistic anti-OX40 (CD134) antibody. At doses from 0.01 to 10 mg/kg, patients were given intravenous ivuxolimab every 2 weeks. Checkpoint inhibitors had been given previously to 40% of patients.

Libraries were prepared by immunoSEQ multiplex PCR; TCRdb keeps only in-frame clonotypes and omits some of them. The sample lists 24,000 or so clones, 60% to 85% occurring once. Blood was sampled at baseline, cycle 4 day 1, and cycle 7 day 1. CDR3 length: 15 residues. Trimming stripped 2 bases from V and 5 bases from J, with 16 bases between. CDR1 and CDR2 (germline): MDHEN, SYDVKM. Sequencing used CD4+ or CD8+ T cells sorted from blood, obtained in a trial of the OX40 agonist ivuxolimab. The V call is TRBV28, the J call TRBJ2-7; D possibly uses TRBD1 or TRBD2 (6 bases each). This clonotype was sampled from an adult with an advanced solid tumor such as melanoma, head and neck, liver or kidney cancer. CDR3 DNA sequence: TGTGCCAGCAGTTTAGATATTAACGGGGGCGACGAGCAGTACTTC. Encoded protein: CASSLDINGGDEQYF. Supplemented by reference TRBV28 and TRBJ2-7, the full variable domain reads DVKVTQSSRYLVKRTGEKVFLECVQDMDHENMFWYRQDPGLGLRLIYFSYDVKMKEKGDIPEGYSVSREKKERFSLILESASTNQTSMYLCASSLDINGGDEQYFGPGTRLTVT.